The T cell receptor (beta chain) described here comes from a study of human T cells and chemical hapten exposure. Findings and limits, study-wide: Every donor had alopecia, and their immune response may therefore differ from healthy people's.

Time point indicated: pre-sensitization, week 0. Treatment noted: therapeutic diphenylcyclopropenone sensitization with weekly scalp DPC. Concerning this clonotype: Its antigen is still unknown.

The CDR3 covers 14 residues. CDR1 MDHEN and CDR2 SYDVKM come from the germline V gene. After removal of 5 bases from V and 13 bases from J, the junction contained 14 bases not matched to a gene. TCRdb passed the RACE reads through MiXCR, listing each CDR3 protein once. Of 35,000 to 50,000 distinct CDR3 sequences detected, over 9.5% appear once; the ten largest clones hold about 6%. The sequence came from a man younger than 45 with alopecia areata. Some clones in this sample may be carry-over from other donors' samples. This chain connects TRBV28 to TRBJ2-1; 7 bases match TRBD1. The input for sequencing was whole blood, taken in connection with sensitization to the hapten diphenylcyclopropenone (DPC). CDR3 protein: CASSPPRQGEKQFF. The CDR3 nucleotides read TGTGCCAGCAGTCCCCCCCGACAGGGTGAGAAACAGTTCTTC.